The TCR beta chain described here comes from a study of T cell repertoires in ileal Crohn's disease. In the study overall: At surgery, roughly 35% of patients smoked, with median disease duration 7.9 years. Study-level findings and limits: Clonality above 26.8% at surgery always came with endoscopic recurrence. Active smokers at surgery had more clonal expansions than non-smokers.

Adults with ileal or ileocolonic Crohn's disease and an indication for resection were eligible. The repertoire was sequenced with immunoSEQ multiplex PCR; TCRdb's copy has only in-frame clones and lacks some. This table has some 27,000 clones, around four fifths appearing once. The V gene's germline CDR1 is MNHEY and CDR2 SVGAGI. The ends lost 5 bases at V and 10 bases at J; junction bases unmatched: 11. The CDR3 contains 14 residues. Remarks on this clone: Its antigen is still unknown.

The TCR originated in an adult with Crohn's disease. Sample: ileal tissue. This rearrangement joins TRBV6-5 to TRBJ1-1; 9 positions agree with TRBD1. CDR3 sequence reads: CASSPPGQGRGAFF. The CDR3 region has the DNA TGTGCCAGCAGTCCCCCCGGACAGGGGCGTGGAGCTTTCTTT.